This passage covers 11 T cell receptor beta chains from one sample sequenced in a study of control samples from healthy donors and cancer patients. Using immunoSEQ multiplex PCR, the repertoire was profiled, and TCRdb retains in-frame clones only, with some absent. The table has around 150,000 clones, roughly 89% seen once. Sequencing used blood. All receptors derive from a man between 25 and 39 years old in good health.

The rearrangement links TRBV27 to TRBJ2-3, with 9 positions matching TRBD2. The junction had 6 bases not matched to a gene; V was cut back by 10 bases and J by 4 bases. This CDR3 comprises 13 residues. Germline V CDR1 and CDR2: MNHEY, SMNVEV (reference sequence). Written as DNA, the CDR3 is TGTGCCACCTCAGCGGGAGGCGCAGATACGCAGTATTTT. Residues: CATSAGGADTQYF.

This clone was observed a single time. The CDR3: CASSLKRQGSNSPLHF. The CDR3 coding sequence is TGTGCCAGCAGCTTAAAGAGGCAGGGAAGTAATTCACCCCTCCACTTT. The chain links TRBV7-2 to TRBJ1-6, with D possibly TRBD1 on 5 matching bases. The germline V gene has CDR1 SGHTA and CDR2 FQGNSA. The V gene lost 2 bases and the J gene lost 6 bases, with 14 bases spanning the gap. The CDR3 consists of 16 residues.

V gene TRBV19 combines with J gene TRBJ2-3, with 8 bases identical to TRBD1. CDR1 and CDR2 from the germline V gene are LNHDA and SQIVND (reference sequence). Germline trimming cut 11 bases from V and 3 bases from J; bases unmatched to any gene: 13. This CDR3 comprises 15 residues. The CDR3 here is CASGTGIFVTDTQYF. Written as DNA, the CDR3 is TGTGCCTCCGGGACAGGAATCTTCGTAACAGATACGCAGTATTTT. Filled out from reference TRBV19 and TRBJ2-3, the complete variable domain reads DGGITQSPKYLFRKEGQNVTLSCEQNLNHDAMYWYRQDPGQGLRLIYYSQIVNDFQKGDIAEGYSVSREKKESFPLTVTSAQKNPTAFYLCASGTGIFVTDTQYFGPGTRLTVL.

The chain combines TRBV18 with TRBJ1-4; no firm D call. CDR3 length: 13 amino acids. V was pared by 3 bases and J by 4 bases, with 6 bases between. Germline CDR1 reads KGHSH; CDR2 reads LQKENI. The CDR3 region is CASSPGSNEKLFF. In DNA form, the CDR3 reads TGTGCCAGCTCACCGGGGAGTAATGAAAAACTGTTTTTT.

The V and J genes are TRBV6-5 and TRBJ1-1; 9 positions match TRBD1. Per the germline V gene, CDR1 is MNHEY and CDR2 is SVGAGI. The CDR3 covers 15 residues. J lost 4 bases, V lost 5 bases, and 8 bases had no gene match. In nucleotides, the CDR3 is TGTGCCAGCAGTCCCCGGACAGGGGCGGGCACTGAAGCTTTCTTT. Its protein product is CASSPRTGAGTEAFF.

This clone was seen a few times. The chain couples TRBV21-1 to TRBJ2-1. TRBV21-1 is marked as a pseudogene. This CDR3 is built from 15 residues. The CDR3 DNA reads TGTGCCAGCAGCAAAGTATTAGGAATTGGGGATGAGCAGTTCTTC. It yields the protein CASSKVLGIGDEQFF.

The V gene is TRBV5-6, the J gene TRBJ2-4; D assignment may be TRBD1 or TRBD2 (6 bases each). Germline assignment: CDR1 SGHDT and CDR2 YYEEEE. Between the trimmed V and J ends, which lost 0 bases and 0 bases, there was a span of 13 bases. The CDR3 spans 17 residues. CDR3 bases: TGTGCCAGCAGCTTGGCCGGAAGGGGGGAAGCCAAAAACATTCAGTACTTC. Translated, it gives CASSLAGRGEAKNIQYF.

This clone came up once. This chain links TRBV5-6 with TRBJ1-4; D is undetermined. Germline CDR1 reads SGHDT; CDR2 reads YYEEEE. Trimming took off 0 bases at V and 7 bases at J, with 13 bases between the two ends. This CDR3 spans 15 amino acids. The CDR3 DNA follows: TGTGCCAGCAGCTTGGGCGCTCCTGTCCCTGAAAAACTGTTTTTT. This codes for CASSLGAPVPEKLFF.

The chain uses TRBV19 and TRBJ1-2, with D hard to call. The CDR3 totals 14 residues. Germline V lookup: CDR1 LNHDA, CDR2 SQIVND (reference sequence). V was pared by 2 bases and J by 0 bases, with 7 bases between. The CDR3 loop is CASSITGSNYGYTF. Here the CDR3 DNA reads TGTGCCAGTAGTATAACGGGGTCTAACTATGGCTACACCTTC.

This clone was seen more than once but under ten times. This chain connects TRBV6-5 to TRBJ1-5, with D unclear. Germline V CDR1 and CDR2: MNHEY, SVGAGI. The CDR3 has 15 amino acids. Trimming removed 7 bases at V and 0 bases at J, with 13 bases between. The CDR3 reads CASIAGSYSNQPQHF. DNA for the CDR3: TGTGCCAGCATAGCAGGCAGTTATAGCAATCAGCCCCAGCATTTT.

This clone occurred once. The J gene is TRBJ2-3, the V gene TRBV20-1; TRBD1 might be the D (6 bases). With 6 bases removed from V and 12 bases from J, the gap between germline ends came to 13 bases. Germline V gene lookup returns CDR1 DFQATT and CDR2 SNEGSKA (reference sequence). The CDR3 runs 10 residues. In DNA form, the CDR3 reads TGCAGTGCCCCGGTGGGGGCTCAGTATTTT. This gives the protein CSAPVGAQYF.